Below, 16 T cell receptor beta chains from the same sample are listed, as sequenced in a study of blood T cell repertoires in COVID-19. The repertoire was sequenced with immunoSEQ multiplex PCR; TCRdb's copy has only in-frame clones and lacks some. The table has 50,000 to 65,000 clones, 85% to 90% seen once. The material sequenced was peripheral blood. These receptors all come from a man aged 70-80 years with acute or convalescent COVID-19.

CDR3: CASSEREGDTEAFF. The CDR3 DNA is TGTGCCAGCAGTGAACGTGAGGGGGACACTGAAGCTTTCTTT. J is TRBJ1-1 and V is TRBV6-1, with D perhaps TRBD1 (6 bases). V lost 2 bases and J lost 3, with 10 bases in between. The V gene's germline CDR1 is MNHNS and CDR2 SASEGT. The CDR3 is made up of 14 amino acids.

In this sample, this clone turned up once. The chain combines TRBV29-1 with TRBJ2-3; D uncertain. CDR1 and CDR2 (germline): SQVTM, ANQGSEA. CDR3 size: 12 residues. V was pared by 6 bases and J by 3 bases, with 10 bases between. This CDR3 is CSVRAATDTQYF. In DNA, the CDR3 is TGCAGCGTCCGTGCTGCGACAGATACGCAGTATTTT.

The genes are TRBV3-1 (or the pseudogene TRBV3-2) and TRBJ1-1; D remains unclear. CDR1 LGHDT and CDR2 YNNKEL come from the germline V gene (reference sequence). Trimming stripped 6 bases from V and 0 bases from J, with 5 bases between. The CDR3 is made up of 12 amino acids. CDR3 nucleotide sequence: TGTGCCAGCAGGGGCTTGAACACTGAAGCTTTCTTT. This encodes CASRGLNTEAFF.

This clone was detected only a few times. The CDR3 loop reads CASSPQVLLYSGANVLTF. The CDR3 DNA is TGTGCCAGCAGTCCACAGGTATTACTCTACTCTGGGGCCAACGTCCTGACTTTC. The V gene is TRBV5-5, the J gene TRBJ2-6, with TRBD1 as a possible D gene (5 bases). Germline V gene data show CDR1 as SGHKS and CDR2 as YYEKEE (reference sequence). The V gene lost 5 bases and the J gene lost 0 bases, with 18 bases spanning the gap. The CDR3 runs 18 residues.

This clone has a single count. V is TRBV5-1 and J is TRBJ1-4, with 7 bases matching TRBD1. Unmatched junction bases numbered 9, after V lost 7 bases and J lost 6 bases. There are 14 residues in the CDR3. The germline V gene encodes CDR1 SGHRS and CDR2 YFSETQ. CDR3 protein: CASGETGFDEKLFF. The CDR3 nucleotides read TGCGCCAGCGGCGAGACAGGGTTCGATGAAAAACTGTTTTTT.

The V call is TRBV10-1, the J call TRBJ2-5; D is ambiguous. Looked up from germline, CDR1 is WNHNN and CDR2 is SYGVQD (reference sequence). This CDR3 contains 12 residues. The V and J ends lost 4 bases and 5 bases respectively, with 8 bases between them. CDR3 protein: CASSVSLETQYF. Written as DNA, the CDR3 is TGCGCCAGCAGTGTTAGTTTGGAGACCCAGTACTTC.

The chain carries TRBV6-1 and TRBJ2-3, with TRBD2 matching over 8 bases. Germline values: CDR1 MNHNS, CDR2 SASEGT. V gave up 4 bases and J gave up 2 bases; unmatched junction bases: 8. The CDR3 totals 16 residues. CDR3 region: CASSARERGNTDTQYF. The CDR3 nucleotides read TGTGCCAGCAGTGCACGGGAGCGGGGGAACACAGATACGCAGTATTTT.

As regards this clone: Other DNA sequences within the sample encode an identical CDR3. The CDR3 sequence is CASSLTVNYGYTF. Written as DNA, the CDR3 is TGTGCCAGCAGCCTAACAGTTAACTATGGCTACACCTTC. The V call is TRBV12-3 or TRBV12-4, the J call TRBJ1-2; unclear D gene. V was shortened by 6 bases and J by 1 base, with 9 bases between the two germline ends. The CDR3 is 13 amino acids.

The CDR3 spells CASSPGTGLETQYF. Written as DNA, the CDR3 is TGTGCCAGCAGCCCCGGGACAGGTCTAGAGACCCAGTACTTC. The chain links TRBV7-2 to TRBJ2-5; 8 nucleotides match TRBD1. Germline V gene sequence: CDR1 SGHTA, CDR2 FQGNSA. CDR3 length: 14 amino acids. After removal of 5 bases from V and 4 bases from J, the junction contained 6 bases not matched to a gene.

The V and J genes are TRBV4-1 and TRBJ1-2, with D perhaps TRBD1 (6 bases). The CDR3 spans 13 residues. V dropped 5 bases and J dropped 6 bases, with 13 bases sitting between them. Germline CDR1 is MGHRA and CDR2 is YSYEKL. In DNA form, the CDR3 reads TGCGCCAGCAGCGTCCCGACAGGAGATGGCTACACCTTC. This sequence encodes CASSVPTGDGYTF.

V usage is TRBV11-2 and J usage is TRBJ1-2; D is ambiguous. The CDR3 sequence is 11 residues long. Germline lookup yields CDR1 SGHAT and CDR2 FQNNGV. V was cut by 3 bases and J by 10 bases, with 9 bases left in between. The CDR3 DNA is TGTGCCAGCAGCTTCCGTTTCTCCTACACCTTC. This codes for CASSFRFSYTF.

This sequence joins TRBV11-2 and TRBJ1-1, with 7 bases aligning to TRBD1. V shed 4 bases, J shed 3 bases, and the junction held 5 bases outside the gene matches. This CDR3 has 14 residues. Germline CDR1 SGHAT, CDR2 FQNNGV. The CDR3 DNA reads as TGTGCCAGCAGCTCCGGGGACAGTTACACTGAAGCTTTCTTT. As protein: CASSSGDSYTEAFF.

There are a few counts of this clone. The chain carries TRBV19 and TRBJ2-1; 9 nucleotides agree with TRBD2. The CDR3 has 15 amino acids. The germline V gene has CDR1 LNHDA and CDR2 SQIVND (reference sequence). V was pared by 3 bases and J by 6 bases, with 6 bases of the junction left unmatched. CDR3 sequence reads: CASSMKGAGGNEQFF. The CDR3 DNA follows: TGTGCCAGTAGTATGAAAGGAGCGGGGGGCAATGAGCAGTTCTTC.

The chain recombines TRBV7-3 with TRBJ2-2, with 9 bases identical to TRBD2. From germline, CDR1 is SGHTA and CDR2 FQGTGA. J lost 5 bases, V lost 5 bases, and 6 bases had no gene match. The CDR3 runs to 15 residues. The CDR3 coding sequence is TGTGCCAGCAGCCCGGGGGCGGGAGGGACCGGGGAGCTGTTTTTT. Translation: CASSPGAGGTGELFF.

This clone is a singleton in its sample. The rearrangement uses TRBV29-1 and TRBJ2-5; maybe TRBD2 (6 bases). The V end lost 7 bases, the J end lost 5 bases, and 20 bases lay between the germline ends. Germline assignment: CDR1 SQVTM and CDR2 ANQGSEA. The CDR3 sequence is 14 residues long. The CDR3 DNA reads TGCAGCGCATCGCCGTTGTCCGGGAGTGAGACCCAGTACTTC. Amino acids: CSASPLSGSETQYF. Combining the CDR3 with reference TRBV29-1 and TRBJ2-5 gives the whole variable domain SAVISQKPSRDICQRGTSLTIQCQVDSQVTMMFWYRQQPGQSLTLIATANQGSEATYESGFVIDKFPISRPNLTFSTLTVSNMSPEDSSIYLCSASPLSGSETQYFGPGTRLLVL.

The gene calls are TRBV25-1 and TRBJ2-2, with 7 bases aligning to TRBD2. V shed 3 bases and J 5 bases; nucleotides not matched to a gene: 6. Germline loops: CDR1 MGHDK, CDR2 SYGVNS. The CDR3 is made up of 15 amino acids. The CDR3 coding sequence is TGTGCCAGCAGTGATTTGCGGGAGTGGACCGGGGAGCTGTTTTTT. Protein sequence: CASSDLREWTGELFF. The whole variable domain, filled in from reference TRBV25-1 and TRBJ2-2, reads EADIYQTPRYLVIGTGKKITLECSQTMGHDKMYWYQQDPGMELHLIHYSYGVNSTEKGDLSSESTVSRIRTEHFPLTLESARPSHTSQYLCASSDLREWTGELFFGEGSRLTVL.